This T cell receptor beta chain was profiled in a study of PD-1 blockade in classical Hodgkin lymphoma. Study-wide context: Intravenous infusions of nivolumab 3 mg/kg reached patients every 2 weeks. Study observations and caveats: The baseline diversity of complete responders showed similarity to that of newly diagnosed patients. Reported baseline diversity: healthy donors highest, relapsed/refractory patients lowest.

In every patient, relapse followed autologous stem cell transplantation, while exposure to brentuximab vedotin differed. Complete response, partial response or progressive disease constituted the best response categories observed. In regard to this clone: The antigen is unknown.

From germline, CDR1 is SEHNR and CDR2 FQNEAQ (reference sequence). The CDR3 is made up of 12 amino acids. V lost 1 base and J 5 bases, leaving 6 bases between the germline ends. Sequencing was performed with immunoSEQ multiplex PCR; in TCRdb, only in-frame clones are kept and a portion is missing. The sample holds about 30,000 clones; roughly 70% are singletons and the top ten take more than 2.5%. The chain is built from TRBV7-9 and TRBJ2-7; perhaps TRBD2 as D (6 bases). The sequences come from peripheral blood mononuclear cells (PBMCs), collected before the second cycle of nivolumab. This TCR was recovered from a human donor with classical Hodgkin lymphoma. CDR3 sequence: CASSLGGDEQYF. The CDR3 region has the DNA TGTGCCAGCAGCTTAGGGGGGGACGAGCAGTACTTC.